The 18 T cell receptor beta chains reported below all come from one sample, sequenced in a study of T cell responses to AZD1222 COVID-19 vaccine. This table comes from immunoSEQ multiplex PCR, and its TCRdb copy is limited to in-frame clones, with some not included. The repertoire includes over 85,000 clones, 65% to 85% of them detected once, and roughly 5% sits in the top ten. Sequenced material: peripheral blood, taken on day 0 of AZD1222 vaccination. These receptors were obtained from an adult in good health.

The CDR3 protein is CASSQDWRASNQPQHF. Written as DNA, the CDR3 is TGCGCCAGCAGCCAAGATTGGAGGGCCAGCAATCAGCCCCAGCATTTT. V usage is TRBV4-3 and J usage is TRBJ1-5; D ambiguous. With 0 bases removed from V and 1 base from J, the gap between germline ends came to 10 bases. The CDR3 sequence is 16 residues long. Germline-derived CDR1 and CDR2 are LGHNA and YSLEER.

The chain couples TRBV6-2 or TRBV6-3 to TRBJ2-3; D not certain. Trimming took 0 bases from V and 5 from J, leaving 6 bases between them. The CDR3 consists of 13 residues. Germline CDR1 MNHEY, CDR2 SVGEGT. The CDR3 region has the DNA TGTGCCAGCAGTTACTCGAAAGGAGATACGCAGTATTTT. Residues: CASSYSKGDTQYF.

This chain uses TRBV6-5 with TRBJ1-5; D remains unclear. The CDR3 covers 15 residues. Germline V gene lookup returns CDR1 MNHEY and CDR2 SVGAGI. V lost 6 bases and J lost 1, with 13 bases in between. This CDR3 is CASSPIPVSNQPQHF. The CDR3 DNA sequence: TGTGCCAGCAGCCCCATCCCTGTCAGCAATCAGCCCCAGCATTTT.

J is TRBJ1-2 and V is TRBV9; D unclear. This CDR3 spans 14 amino acids. CDR1 SGDLS and CDR2 YYNGEE come from the germline V gene. V was pared by 0 bases and J by 5 bases, with 11 bases between. CDR3 protein: CASSVGARLYGYTF. The CDR3 coding sequence is TGTGCCAGCAGCGTAGGTGCGCGGTTATATGGCTACACCTTC.

The chain joins TRBV7-6 to TRBJ2-1, with TRBD2 matching 16 bases. This CDR3 contains 19 residues. The V segment lost 2 bases and the J segment 7 bases; nucleotides outside the gene matches: 11. The germline gives CDR1 SGHVS, CDR2 FNYEAQ. The CDR3 bases are TGTGCCAGCAGCTTACGCGGGACTAGCGGGGGGGTTATCTCAAATGAGCAGTTCTTC. Translation: CASSLRGTSGGVISNEQFF.

The gene calls are TRBV7-9 and TRBJ1-1; D gene uncertain. This CDR3 spans 14 amino acids. CDR1 SEHNR and CDR2 FQNEAQ come from the germline V gene (reference sequence). V shed 5 bases and J shed 0 bases, with 10 bases lying between them. CDR3 in DNA: TGTGCCAGCAGCGATTCCGGGGTGAACACTGAAGCTTTCTTT. Translating gives CASSDSGVNTEAFF.

The CDR3 region is CASSQEMTRHEQYF. DNA for the CDR3: TGCGCCAGCAGCCAAGAAATGACTAGACACGAGCAGTACTTC. This chain connects TRBV4-1 to TRBJ2-7; D may be TRBD2 (6 bases). The CDR3 length is 14 residues. CDR1 and CDR2 (germline): MGHRA, YSYEKL. Deletions cut 0 bases from V and 5 bases from J, with 11 bases between.

This clone was counted a few times. The chain combines TRBV5-8 with TRBJ1-3; no clear D. Germline values: CDR1 SGHTS, CDR2 YDEGEE. The CDR3 is made up of 14 amino acids. Trimming stripped 1 base from V and 2 bases from J, with 7 bases between. CDR3 sequence (DNA): TGTGCCAGCAGCTTGAGGTACCCTGGAAACACCATATATTTT. Translation: CASSLRYPGNTIYF.

V and J are TRBV30 and TRBJ2-5, with TRBD2 matching 8 bases. Germline CDR1 reads GTSNPN; CDR2 reads SVGIG (reference sequence). Trimming cost V 3 bases and J 5 bases; bases outside gene matches: 5. The CDR3 consists of 13 residues. The CDR3 protein is CAWRIAGRETQYF. DNA for the CDR3: TGTGCCTGGAGAATAGCGGGGAGGGAGACCCAGTACTTC.

The gene calls are TRBV7-2 and TRBJ1-5; D uncertain. The CDR3 extends over 16 amino acids. Germline-derived CDR1 and CDR2 are SGHTA and FQGNSA. V was trimmed by 0 bases and J by 1 base, leaving 10 bases between them. The DNA for the CDR3 is TGTGCCAGCAGCTTAGCTGGGGTGGTGAGCAATCAGCCCCAGCATTTT. This sequence encodes CASSLAGVVSNQPQHF.

This clone was observed a single time. This sequence joins TRBV15 and TRBJ2-1; 12 bases are a match to TRBD2. CDR3 size: 15 residues. With 6 bases clipped from V and 8 bases from J, the junction kept 8 bases outside the gene matches. Germline CDR1 is LNHNV and CDR2 is YYDKDF (reference sequence). As DNA, the CDR3 is TGTGCCACCAGTACCCTAGCGGGGGGGGTGGATGAGCAGTTCTTC. Translated, it gives CATSTLAGGVDEQFF.

The chain carries TRBV5-1 and TRBJ2-2, with 7 bases matching TRBD1. Trimming took 5 bases from V and 4 from J; bases not matched to a gene: 2. The CDR3 spans 13 residues. Germline CDR1 reads SGHRS; CDR2 reads YFSETQ. This chain's CDR3 is CASRTGPTGELFF. CDR3 DNA sequence: TGCGCCAGCAGGACAGGGCCCACCGGGGAGCTGTTTTTT. The variable domain in full, completed from reference TRBV5-1 and TRBJ2-2, reads KAGVTQTPRYLIKTRGQQVTLSCSPISGHRSVSWYQQTPGQGLQFLFEYFSETQRNKGNFPGRFSGRQFSNSRSEMNVSTLELGDSALYLCASRTGPTGELFFGEGSRLTVL.

V and J are TRBV7-2 and TRBJ1-2, with 10 bases identical to TRBD1. The CDR3 totals 15 residues. The ends lost 5 bases at V and 8 bases at J; junction bases unmatched: 11. Per germline, CDR1 SGHTA and CDR2 FQGNSA. CDR3 nucleotide sequence: TGTGCCAGCAGCCCGCACATCCCGGGACAGGGGGGCTACACCTTC. It is translated as CASSPHIPGQGGYTF.

This clone was recorded once. The rearrangement links TRBV28 to TRBJ1-1; D is undetermined. V gave up 7 bases and J gave up 9 bases, with 15 bases separating them. The CDR3 contains 12 residues. Germline-derived CDR1 and CDR2 are MDHEN and SYDVKM. The CDR3 protein is CASTGVGWKAFF. DNA for the CDR3: TGTGCCAGCACCGGGGTGGGGTGGAAAGCTTTCTTT.

CDR3 region: CASSPVQSSLEAFF. The CDR3 nucleotides read TGTGCCAGCAGCCCAGTACAGAGCTCCCTTGAAGCTTTCTTT. The chain is built from TRBV11-2 and TRBJ1-1; D ambiguous. This CDR3 is built from 14 residues. Germline CDR1 is SGHAT and CDR2 is FQNNGV. V was cut by 5 bases and J by 7 bases, with 17 bases left in between.

The genes are TRBV5-3 and TRBJ2-2; 8 bases match TRBD1. TRBV5-3 is known as an ORF, though its function is uncertain. CDR3 length equals 17 residues. The ends lost 4 bases at V and 4 bases at J; junction bases unmatched: 12. CDR3 coding DNA: TGTGCCAGAAGCGTACCGCTTGGACAGGGAAGCACCGGGGAGCTGTTTTTT. Residues: CARSVPLGQGSTGELFF.

This clone was found a few times. The rearrangement joins TRBV18 to TRBJ1-6; no definite D call. The CDR3 extends over 16 amino acids. Trimming removed 5 bases at V and 0 bases at J, with 11 bases between. The germline V gene has CDR1 KGHSH and CDR2 LQKENI. The CDR3 coding sequence is TGTGCCAGCTCAGCGTCCGAGAGCTCCTATAATTCACCCCTCCACTTT. As protein: CASSASESSYNSPLHF.

V and J are TRBV25-1 and TRBJ1-2, with 7 bases that match TRBD1. The CDR3 totals 14 residues. CDR1 and CDR2 (germline): MGHDK, SYGVNS. V was clipped by 5 bases and J by 4 bases; unmatched bases: 7. Written as DNA, the CDR3 is TGTGCCAGCAGTTACGCGTCAGGGGGCTATGGCTACACCTTC. Translated, it gives CASSYASGGYGYTF.